Given below is one T cell receptor (beta chain) in context. The data were obtained in a study of blood T cell repertoires in COVID-19. The method was immunoSEQ multiplex PCR; TCRdb's version includes in-frame clones alone and lacks a portion of them. Here the sample spans roughly 200,000 clones, 83% being singletons. This receptor was taken from a woman between 45 and 65 years old who had been exposed to COVID-19. The sequencing sample was made of PBMCs or T cells enriched from blood (not recorded which).

The CDR3 nucleotides read TGCAGCGTCCAACGGAGCACTGAAGCTTTCTTT. This gives the protein CSVQRSTEAFF. This sequence joins TRBV29-1 and TRBJ1-1; D call uncertain. The CDR3 is 11 residues long. The V end lost 6 bases, the J end lost 4 bases, and 9 bases lay between the germline ends. Looked up from germline, CDR1 is SQVTM and CDR2 is ANQGSEA.